This TCR beta chain is from a study of T cells in Graves' hyperthyroidism and ophthalmopathy. Patients having uncontrolled infection, another autoimmune disease, pregnancy or lactation were not included. TCR beta CDR3 sequences were amplified from RNA transcripts. First-round RT-PCR targeting the TCR CDR3 was performed with the HTBI primer set. TCRdb used MiXCR to reprocess the multiplex PCR reads, holding one entry per CDR3 protein. The profile shows approximately 520,000 distinct CDR3 sequences, less than 25% of them singletons. V gave up 1 base and J gave up 2 bases, with 11 bases separating them. The CDR3 is 15 residues long. CDR1 is LGHDT and CDR2 is YNNKEL in the germline V gene (reference sequence). This clonotype was observed many times. Its antigen remains unidentified. Whole-study results and caveats: Ophthalmopathy cases were set apart from stable hyperthyroidism by a 13 V-J model. In validation, the model predicted ophthalmopathy. These predictions came a median roughly 6.5 months before onset.

The sequencing sample was made of blood. The V gene is TRBV3-1, the J gene TRBJ1-2, with TRBD1 as a possible D gene (5 bases). The receptor was isolated from a woman between 25 and 40 years old with Graves' ophthalmopathy. CDR3 nucleotide sequence: TGTGCCAGCAGCCAAGCATTGTGGGGGAACTATGGCTACACCTTC. It specifies CASSQALWGNYGYTF.